These T cell receptor beta chains were read from a single sample in a study of cytomegalovirus exposure and HLA in healthy donors. Assay used: immunoSEQ multiplex PCR; TCRdb lists only in-frame clones, some missing. This table has approximately 140,000 clones, 65% to 90% appearing once. Sequenced input: PBMCs. The receptor source for this set is a man younger than 35 in good health and CMV-seronegative. CDR3s include the opening cysteine and the closing phenylalanine or tryptophan. The order of the fields is J gene, V gene, CDR3 protein.

TRBJ2-2	TRBV4-1	CASSQDKMPGGGKTGELFF
TRBJ1-1	TRBV7-9	CASSFEDRAFF
TRBJ2-1	TRBV30	CAWSVRNEQFF
TRBJ2-5	TRBV10-3	CAISESRTSQETQYF
TRBJ1-3	TRBV5-1	CASSLGRGSGNTIYF
TRBJ2-1	TRBV16	CASNPRGGARNEQFF
TRBJ1-2	TRBV7-8	CASSLAITVRANYGYTF
TRBJ1-2	TRBV7-9	CASNAPGQGAPGGYTF
TRBJ1-5	TRBV27	CASSMGGIRQPQHF
TRBJ2-6	TRBV21-1	CASSLLLGRASISGANVLTF
TRBJ1-1	TRBV29-1	CSVAGLREWTEAFF